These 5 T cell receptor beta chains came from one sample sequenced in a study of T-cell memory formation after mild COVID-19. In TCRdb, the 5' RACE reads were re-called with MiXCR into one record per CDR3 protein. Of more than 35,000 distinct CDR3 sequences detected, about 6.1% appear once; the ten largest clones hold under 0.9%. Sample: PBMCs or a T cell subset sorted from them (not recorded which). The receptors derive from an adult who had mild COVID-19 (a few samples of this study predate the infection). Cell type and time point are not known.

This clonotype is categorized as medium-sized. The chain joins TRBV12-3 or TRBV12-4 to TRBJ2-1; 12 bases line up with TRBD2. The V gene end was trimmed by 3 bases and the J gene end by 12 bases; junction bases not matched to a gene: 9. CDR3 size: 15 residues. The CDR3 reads CASSLNGLAGLTQFF. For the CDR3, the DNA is TGTGCCAGCAGTTTGAACGGACTAGCGGGACTGACGCAGTTCTTC.

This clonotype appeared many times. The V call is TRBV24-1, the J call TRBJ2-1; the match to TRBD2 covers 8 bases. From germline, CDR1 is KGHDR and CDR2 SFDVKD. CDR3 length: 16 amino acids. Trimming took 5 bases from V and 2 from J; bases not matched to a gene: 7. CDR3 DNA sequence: TGTGCCACCAGTGCCTCGGGGGGGAGGGCCTACAATGAGCAGTTCTTC. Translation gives CATSASGGRAYNEQFF.

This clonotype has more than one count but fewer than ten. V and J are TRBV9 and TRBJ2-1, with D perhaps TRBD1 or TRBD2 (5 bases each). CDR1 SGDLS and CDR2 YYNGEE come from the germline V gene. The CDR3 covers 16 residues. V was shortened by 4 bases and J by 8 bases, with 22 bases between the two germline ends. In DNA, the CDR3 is TGTGCCAGCAGCCTCGGCCGGGACCCCATGACTGATGAGCAGTTCTTC. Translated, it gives CASSLGRDPMTDEQFF. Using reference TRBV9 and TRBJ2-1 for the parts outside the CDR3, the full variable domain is DSGVTQTPKHLITATGQRVTLRCSPRSGDLSVYWYQQSLDQGLQFLIQYYNGEERAKGNILERFSAQQFPDLHSELNLSSLELGDSALYFCASSLGRDPMTDEQFFGPGTRLTVL.

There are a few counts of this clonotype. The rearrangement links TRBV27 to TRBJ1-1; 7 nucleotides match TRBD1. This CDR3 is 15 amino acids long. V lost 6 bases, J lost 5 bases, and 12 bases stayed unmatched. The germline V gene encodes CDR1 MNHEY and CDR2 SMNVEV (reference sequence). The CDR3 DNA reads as TGTGCCAGCAGGGGCTCGGGGCAGGGGGTAACTGAAGCTTTCTTT. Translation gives CASRGSGQGVTEAFF.

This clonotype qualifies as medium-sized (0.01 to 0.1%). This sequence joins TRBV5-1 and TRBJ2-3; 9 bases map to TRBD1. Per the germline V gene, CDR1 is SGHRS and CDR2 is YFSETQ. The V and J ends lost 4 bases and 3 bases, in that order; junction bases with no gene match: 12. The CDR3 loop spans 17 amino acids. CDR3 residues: CASSGTTWDRATDTQYF. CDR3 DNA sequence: TGCGCCAGCAGCGGAACGACCTGGGACAGGGCGACAGATACGCAGTATTTT.